This note documents a single T cell receptor beta chain sequence. TCRdb's table, derived via immunoSEQ multiplex PCR, lists solely in-frame clones and lacks some. This repertoire shows just over 300,000 clones, around 91% found once; its top ten account for about 4.5%. The entry originates in a study of blood T cell repertoires in COVID-19. V shed 2 bases and J shed 4 bases, with 11 bases lying between them. The CDR3 runs 14 residues. Germline CDR1 reads MNHEY; CDR2 reads SMNVEV (reference sequence). The receptor comes from a woman between 18 and 29 years old with acute COVID-19. The sample taken for sequencing was PBMCs or T cells enriched from blood (not recorded which). The chain employs TRBV27 and TRBJ2-5; possible D gene TRBD1, 5 bases. CDR3 DNA: TGTGCCAGCAGTTTACTAGGGGCTCGAGAGACCCAGTACTTC. Protein sequence: CASSLLGARETQYF.